The 8 T cell receptor beta chains below were found in one sample sequenced in a study of blood T cell repertoires in COVID-19. This table comes from immunoSEQ multiplex PCR, and its TCRdb copy is limited to in-frame clones, with some not included. The table records 110,000 to 150,000 clones, roughly 88% of them present only once. Sequencing was done on a sample of peripheral blood. These receptors originate from a man aged 55 to 69 with active or convalescent COVID-19.

This clone appeared once. This sequence joins TRBV19 and TRBJ2-2, with 10 bases matching TRBD2. The germline gives CDR1 LNHDA, CDR2 SQIVND (reference sequence). V shed 3 bases and J 10 bases; nucleotides not matched to a gene: 11. The CDR3 extends over 16 amino acids. DNA for the CDR3: TGTGCCAGTAGTATCCGGTCTAGCGGGAGCATGGCGGAGCTGTTTTTT. Translating it yields CASSIRSSGSMAELFF.

The V call is TRBV5-1, the J call TRBJ1-4; TRBD1 matches 11 bases. Unmatched junction bases numbered 4, after V lost 4 bases and J lost 5 bases. Germline V gene sequence: CDR1 SGHRS, CDR2 YFSETQ. This CDR3 comprises 15 residues. The CDR3 nucleotides are TGCGCCAGCAGCACCGGGACAGGGGGGAATGAAAAACTGTTTTTT. It encodes CASSTGTGGNEKLFF.

J is TRBJ2-7 and V is TRBV14; TRBD1 matches at 7 bases. After removal of 1 base from V and 0 bases from J, the junction contained 9 bases not matched to a gene. In germline, CDR1 is SGHDN, CDR2 FVKESK. This CDR3 comprises 17 residues. The CDR3 region has the DNA TGTGCCAGCAGCCAAGGATTGAGACGGGACAGCTCCTACGAGCAGTACTTC. The encoded protein is CASSQGLRRDSSYEQYF.

The table lists this clone with a count of one. The chain is built from TRBV18 and TRBJ2-3; D might be TRBD2 (6 bases). Trimming shortened V by 5 bases and J by 6 bases, and 15 bases separated the two germline ends. The CDR3 is 14 amino acids. CDR1 and CDR2 from the germline V gene are KGHSH and LQKENI. DNA of the CDR3: TGTGCCAGCTCAATGGCTCTAGCGCCCGATACGCAGTATTTT. Translated: CASSMALAPDTQYF.

The V gene is TRBV7-2, the J gene TRBJ2-3, with 9 bases identical to TRBD2. Germline V gene data show CDR1 as SGHTA and CDR2 as FQGNSA. The length of the CDR3 is 14 residues. V trimming: 6 bases; J trimming: 0 bases; junction bases outside the gene matches: 1. The CDR3 bases are TGTGCCAGCAGGGCGGGGGGGAGCACAGATACGCAGTATTTT. It specifies CASRAGGSTDTQYF.

This chain joins TRBV6-2 or TRBV6-3 and TRBJ2-1, with TRBD2 matching over 11 bases. This CDR3 region has 15 residues. Germline V lookup: CDR1 MNHEY, CDR2 SVGEGT. The trim removed 4 bases at V and 7 bases at J, leaving 6 bases unmatched. CDR3 sequence reads: CASSLTSGIRNEQFF. CDR3 sequence (DNA): TGTGCCAGCAGTTTGACTAGCGGGATTAGGAATGAGCAGTTCTTC.

This chain uses TRBV27 with TRBJ1-1; D possibly corresponds to TRBD1 (6 bases). The CDR3 is 17 amino acids. The germline V gene encodes CDR1 MNHEY and CDR2 SMNVEV (reference sequence). Trimming removed 5 bases at V and 10 bases at J, with 29 bases between. The CDR3 region has the DNA TGTGCCAGCAGTGGGACTACATCGACAGGTTTAATTGGGGGAGCTTTCTTT. This encodes CASSGTTSTGLIGGAFF.

The chain carries TRBV5-4 and TRBJ2-1; D remains ambiguous. The CDR3 is made up of 12 amino acids. V lost 9 bases and J 5 bases, leaving 12 bases between the germline ends. The germline V gene encodes CDR1 SGHNT and CDR2 YYREEE (reference sequence). CDR3 DNA: TGTGCCACCCTTGACTTCAACAATGAGCAGTTCTTC. It specifies CATLDFNNEQFF.